This T cell receptor beta chain was sequenced during a study of PD-1 blockade in classical Hodgkin lymphoma. Across the study: Nivolumab 3 mg/kg was given intravenously every 2 weeks.

This table comes from immunoSEQ multiplex PCR, and its TCRdb copy is limited to in-frame clones, with some not included. The table includes around 19,000 clones, 65% to 80% detected once. Patients all relapsed after autologous stem cell transplantation, and there was variation in brentuximab vedotin exposure. This clone was recorded only once. Its antigen remains unidentified. Study-wide results and limits: By C4D1, CD4+ diversity increased significantly, especially in complete responders. Repertoire differences have undefined causes, possibly disease activity or prior therapy. Some patients started nivolumab under 1 year after ASCT, and they were excluded.

This CDR3 region has 14 residues. CDR1 is MNHNS, CDR2 SASEGT, per germline. Trimming at V came to 8 bases and at J to 6 bases, leaving 5 bases not matched to a gene. The sample consisted of peripheral blood mononuclear cells (PBMCs), taken before the second cycle of nivolumab. This receptor was taken from a human donor with classical Hodgkin lymphoma. The genes are TRBV6-1 and TRBJ2-2, with 11 bases fitting TRBD2. CDR3 nucleotide sequence: TGTGCCAGCCCCAATAGCGGGAGGGCCGGGGAGCTGTTTTTT. It translates to CASPNSGRAGELFF.